This T cell receptor beta chain derives from a study of T cell responses to AZD1222 COVID-19 vaccine. Study-level results: Just 5 to 7 AZD1222 recipients tested seropositive at baseline. Spike-specific TCR repertoires showed rising breadth and depth after two AZD1222 doses.

As for this clone: Its target is unknown.

The protocol was immunoSEQ multiplex PCR, while the TCRdb copy is restricted to in-frame clones and leaves out a portion. Of some 170,000 clones in the sample, approximately 92% were seen once. J was trimmed by 4 bases and V by 4 bases; bases with no gene match: 6. This CDR3 comprises 16 residues. Per the germline V gene, CDR1 is SGHRS and CDR2 is YFSETQ. The starting material was peripheral blood, obtained on day 0 of AZD1222 vaccination. The chain couples TRBV5-1 to TRBJ2-2; 11 positions match TRBD2. The sequence was obtained from an adult in good health. The CDR3 is CASSGTSGSTTGELFF. CDR3 DNA: TGCGCCAGCAGCGGAACTAGCGGGAGTACCACCGGGGAGCTGTTTTTT.